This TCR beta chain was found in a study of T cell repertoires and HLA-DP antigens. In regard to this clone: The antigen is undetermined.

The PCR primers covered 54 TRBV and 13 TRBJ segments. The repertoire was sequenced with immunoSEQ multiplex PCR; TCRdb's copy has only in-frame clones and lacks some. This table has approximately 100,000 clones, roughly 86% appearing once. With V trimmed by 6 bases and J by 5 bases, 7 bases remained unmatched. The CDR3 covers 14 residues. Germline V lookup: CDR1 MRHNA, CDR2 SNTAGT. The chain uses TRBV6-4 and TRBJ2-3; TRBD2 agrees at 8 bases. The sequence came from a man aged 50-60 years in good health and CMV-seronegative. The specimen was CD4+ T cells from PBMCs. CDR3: CASRWGLGRDTQYF. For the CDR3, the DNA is TGTGCCAGCAGGTGGGGACTAGGTCGAGATACGCAGTATTTT.